A single sample is the source of the 4 T cell receptor beta chains below, sequenced in a study of CD8+ T cells in alopecia areata. As the sequencing template, cDNA was produced by extracting RNA and reverse transcribing it. TCRdb's copy holds only in-frame clones and misses some; the assay was immunoSEQ multiplex PCR. The table has around 180,000 clones, 60% seen once. Treatment here: oral pan-JAK inhibitor, 5-10 mg twice daily. The sequencing here drew on CD4+ T cells sorted from blood, taken at week 24, from a patient treated with tofacitinib. Receptors originate from a human donor with alopecia areata.

This chain links TRBV27 with TRBJ1-2; the match to TRBD1 covers 10 bases. V gave up 2 bases and J gave up 4 bases; unmatched junction bases: 10. Germline V lookup: CDR1 MNHEY, CDR2 SMNVEV (reference sequence). CDR3 length equals 17 residues. The DNA for the CDR3 is TGTGCCAGCAGTTTAACGGCCTGGGACAGGGGCCGCTATGGCTACACCTTC. This translates into CASSLTAWDRGRYGYTF.

This chain connects TRBV6-5 to TRBJ2-6; D gene uncertain. V lost 4 bases to trimming and J lost 0 bases, with 7 bases between them. The CDR3 totals 15 residues. The germline CDR1 and CDR2 sequences are MNHEY and SVGAGI. The CDR3 reads CASSSPASGANVLTF. The CDR3 DNA follows: TGTGCCAGCAGTTCCCCGGCCTCTGGGGCCAACGTCCTGACTTTC.

This clone was observed a few times. The V call is TRBV7-9, the J call TRBJ2-7, with 12 bases matching TRBD2. J was trimmed by 0 bases and V by 5 bases; bases with no gene match: 11. This CDR3 spans 18 amino acids. The germline V gene has CDR1 SEHNR and CDR2 FQNEAQ (reference sequence). The CDR3 sequence: CASSHPSSGGGYSYEQYF. The CDR3 bases are TGTGCCAGCAGCCACCCGTCTAGCGGGGGGGGGTACTCCTACGAGCAGTACTTC.

This clone came up a few times. The J gene is TRBJ1-2, the V gene TRBV29-1; D gene uncertain. Between the trimmed V and J ends, which lost 4 bases and 8 bases, there was a span of 14 bases. The length of the CDR3 is 12 residues. Germline V gene data show CDR1 as SQVTM and CDR2 as ANQGSEA. The CDR3 nucleotides are TGCAGCGTTGTTCGGGTATCGGGCGGCTACACCTTC. It translates to CSVVRVSGGYTF. The full variable domain, with the rest looked up from reference TRBV29-1 and TRBJ1-2, is SAVISQKPSRDICQRGTSLTIQCQVDSQVTMMFWYRQQPGQSLTLIATANQGSEATYESGFVIDKFPISRPNLTFSTLTVSNMSPEDSSIYLCSVVRVSGGYTFGSGTRLTVV.